Listed here is a single TCR beta chain. These data originate in a study of T-cell memory formation after mild COVID-19. This CDR3 has 14 residues. V gave up 2 bases and J gave up 5 bases, with 10 bases separating them. TCRdb fed the 5' RACE reads into MiXCR, producing one record per CDR3 protein. The sample lists about 200,000 distinct CDR3 sequences, roughly 16% occurring once. This sequence was found in an adult woman who had mild COVID-19 (a few samples of this study predate the infection). Cell type and time point are not known. Material: PBMCs or a T cell subset sorted from them (not recorded which). This chain joins TRBV12-3 or TRBV12-4 and TRBJ1-3; no clear D. CDR3: CASSLNSARNTIYF. The DNA of the CDR3 is TGTGCCAGCAGTTTAAACTCAGCACGAAACACCATATATTTT.